The source of this TCR beta chain is a study of graft-versus-host responses after intestinal transplantation. Regarding the study as a whole: Detected in recipient marrow were GvH clones, some of which were first observed in ileum or blood. Peak levels of circulating GvH clones tracked with early post-transplant HvG declines.

Points on this clone: Its antigen remains unidentified.

Sequencing used immunoSEQ multiplex PCR; TCRdb keeps in-frame clones, though not all of them. The table lists 60,000 to 80,000 clones, roughly 91% of them singletons. CDR1 is SGHTA and CDR2 is FQGNSA in the germline V gene. V shed 5 bases, J shed 4 bases, and the junction held 7 bases outside the gene matches. This CDR3 comprises 14 residues. This specimen consisted of unstimulated CD8+ T cells sorted from spleen or lymph node cells, obtained before intestinal transplant. This chain joins TRBV7-2 and TRBJ2-7; 8 nucleotides agree with TRBD1. This clonotype was sampled from a human donor who received an intestinal transplant. The CDR3 sequence: CASSVRGPRYEQYF. CDR3 in DNA: TGTGCCAGCAGCGTCAGGGGGCCGAGATACGAGCAGTACTTC.